This passage covers 32 T cell receptor beta chains from one sample sequenced in a study of CD8+ T cells in alopecia areata. RNA was isolated and reverse transcribed to cDNA, the sequencing template. Produced via immunoSEQ multiplex PCR; TCRdb's table is partial and in-frame only. The table shows about 150,000 clones, with 45% to 60% occurring only once. Source: CD8+ T cells sorted from blood, taken at week 0. The origin of the receptors is a human donor with alopecia areata.

V gene TRBV13 combines with J gene TRBJ1-2; 7 bases match TRBD1. The CDR3 consists of 14 residues. J gave up 4 bases and V 3 bases, and 5 bases lay outside the gene matches. Germline loops: CDR1 PRHDT, CDR2 FYEKMQ (reference sequence). CDR3 protein: CASSFGTDGYGYTF. CDR3 in DNA: TGTGCCAGCAGCTTCGGGACAGATGGCTATGGCTACACCTTC.

The chain is built from TRBV30 and TRBJ1-2; D is uncertain. Germline V gene sequence: CDR1 GTSNPN, CDR2 SVGIG (reference sequence). This CDR3 region has 13 residues. Trimming took 4 bases from V and 7 from J, leaving 16 bases between them. The CDR3, as DNA: TGTGCCTGGACCCACAACCAGCGAGGTGGCTACACCTTC. Its translation is CAWTHNQRGGYTF.

The chain employs TRBV7-7 and TRBJ2-1; maybe TRBD2 (5 bases). This CDR3 spans 13 amino acids. Trimming cost V 5 bases and J 8 bases, with 13 bases left between them. In germline, CDR1 is SSHAT, CDR2 FNYEAQ (reference sequence). The CDR3 sequence is CASSPAPRDEQFF. For the CDR3, the DNA is TGTGCCAGCAGCCCAGCCCCGAGGGATGAGCAGTTCTTC.

The chain joins TRBV6-5 to TRBJ2-3, with no clear D. Trimming removed 2 bases at V and 4 bases at J, with 4 bases between. Germline V lookup: CDR1 MNHEY, CDR2 SVGAGI. CDR3 length equals 12 residues. CDR3 in amino acids: CASSYGPDTQYF. The CDR3 DNA follows: TGTGCCAGCAGTTACGGGCCAGATACGCAGTATTTT.

The rearrangement uses TRBV7-9 and TRBJ2-7, with 7 positions matching TRBD1. This CDR3 is built from 14 residues. From germline, CDR1 is SEHNR and CDR2 FQNEAQ (reference sequence). The V gene end was trimmed by 3 bases and the J gene end by 5 bases; junction bases not matched to a gene: 7. For the CDR3, the DNA is TGTGCCAGCAGCTTGGGGGACAGCGGCCACGAGCAGTACTTC. Amino acid sequence: CASSLGDSGHEQYF.

This rearrangement joins TRBV4-3 to TRBJ2-7, with a weak D call TRBD2 (7 bases). Deletions cut 1 base from V and 7 bases from J, with 14 bases between. The CDR3 contains 14 residues. CDR1 and CDR2 from the germline V gene are LGHNA and YSLEER. CDR3 loop: CASSQGRGPGEQYF. The CDR3 DNA reads TGCGCCAGCAGCCAAGGGCGGGGGCCGGGAGAGCAGTACTTC.

The chain joins TRBV7-6 to TRBJ2-7; D gene uncertain. Germline values: CDR1 SGHVS, CDR2 FNYEAQ. This CDR3 has 11 amino acids. The V end lost 5 bases, the J end lost 7 bases, and 9 bases lay between the germline ends. In DNA form, the CDR3 reads TGTGCCAGCAGCAATGGTGAAGAGCAGTACTTC. Residues: CASSNGEEQYF.

This chain links TRBV7-6 with TRBJ1-2; D uncertain. Trimming took off 4 bases at V and 3 bases at J, with 15 bases between the two ends. Germline loops: CDR1 SGHVS, CDR2 FNYEAQ. The CDR3 extends over 15 amino acids. CDR3 sequence reads: CASSSTPQDHYGYTF. In DNA form, the CDR3 reads TGTGCCAGCAGCTCGACGCCCCAGGACCACTATGGCTACACCTTC.

The table lists this clone with a few counts. The CDR3 DNA is TGTGCCAGTAGTAGGTCGGGGGATGGAGATAAGAAGTTCTTC. Translating it yields CASSRSGDGDKKFF. The V gene is TRBV19, the J gene TRBJ2-1, with D maybe TRBD2 (6 bases). Germline V gene data show CDR1 as LNHDA and CDR2 as SQIVND (reference sequence). V was trimmed by 4 bases and J by 14 bases, leaving 21 bases between them. CDR3 length equals 14 residues.

This chain connects TRBV12-5 to TRBJ1-2, with D unresolved. There are 15 residues in the CDR3. The V gene's germline CDR1 is LGHNT and CDR2 FRNRAP. Trimming took 2 bases from V and 4 from J, leaving 14 bases between them. CDR3 in DNA: TGTGCTAGTGGTTTGCCCCCGGAGCCCCTCTATGGCTACACCTTC. Translated: CASGLPPEPLYGYTF.

The chain uses TRBV7-6 and TRBJ2-2, with 7 bases that match TRBD1. Germline CDR1 and CDR2: SGHVS and FNYEAQ. V was pared by 5 bases and J by 0 bases, with 12 bases of the junction left unmatched. The CDR3 has 18 amino acids. Here the CDR3 DNA reads TGTGCCAGCAGCGACCCTGGAAACAGGGGCGCGAACACCGGGGAGCTGTTTTTT. Translating it yields CASSDPGNRGANTGELFF.

V and J are TRBV11-2 and TRBJ2-3; D is perhaps TRBD1 or TRBD2 (5 bases each). The CDR3 has 15 amino acids. The germline CDR1 and CDR2 sequences are SGHAT and FQNNGV. With 2 bases removed from V and 1 base from J, the gap between germline ends came to 10 bases. The CDR3 bases are TGTGCCAGCAGCTTAAAACGAGGGGGCACAGATACGCAGTATTTT. This gives the protein CASSLKRGGTDTQYF.

The rearrangement links TRBV4-3 to TRBJ1-1; TRBD1 is a possible D gene (5 bases). V lost 2 bases and J lost 8, with 6 bases in between. The length of the CDR3 is 11 residues. Per the germline V gene, CDR1 is LGHNA and CDR2 is YSLEER. This CDR3 reads CASSQSGEAFF. Here the CDR3 DNA reads TGCGCCAGCAGCCAATCAGGGGAAGCTTTCTTT.

The CDR3 region is CASSSRDNGREQYF. CDR3 coding DNA: TGTGCCAGCAGCTCCCGGGACAATGGGCGCGAGCAGTACTTC. The chain links TRBV2 to TRBJ2-7; perhaps TRBD1 as D (6 bases). The V gene lost 6 bases and the J gene lost 6 bases, with 18 bases spanning the gap. The CDR3 length is 14 residues. CDR1 SNHLY and CDR2 FYNNEI come from the germline V gene.

A few counts support this clone. The V and J genes are TRBV6-1 and TRBJ2-1; D is ambiguous. The CDR3 loop spans 13 amino acids. Germline loops: CDR1 MNHNS, CDR2 SASEGT. V was pared by 1 base and J by 4 bases, with 5 bases between. The CDR3 DNA sequence: TGTGCCAGCAGTGAAGAGGAATACAATGAGCAGTTCTTC. Protein sequence: CASSEEEYNEQFF.

This clone was seen a few times. CDR3 region: CSVFEDRHNEQFF. The CDR3 DNA reads as TGCAGCGTATTCGAAGACAGACACAATGAGCAGTTCTTC. V usage is TRBV29-1 and J usage is TRBJ2-1; possibly TRBD1 for D (5 bases). This CDR3 comprises 13 residues. The germline V gene has CDR1 SQVTM and CDR2 ANQGSEA. Trimming removed 6 bases at V and 5 bases at J, with 14 bases between.

In this sample, this clone turned up many times. V usage is TRBV7-9 and J usage is TRBJ2-3; 12 bases agree with TRBD2. The V gene end was trimmed by 4 bases and the J gene end by 3 bases; junction bases not matched to a gene: 11. Germline CDR1 reads SEHNR; CDR2 reads FQNEAQ (reference sequence). This CDR3 is 18 amino acids long. CDR3 residues: CASSSSTSGGGRTDTQYF. The CDR3 nucleotides read TGTGCCAGCAGCTCCTCGACTAGCGGGGGCGGAAGAACAGATACGCAGTATTTT.

This clone was seen a few times. The chain uses TRBV27 and TRBJ2-7, with D uncertain. Trimming stripped 2 bases from V and 0 bases from J, with 11 bases between. The CDR3 consists of 15 residues. The germline V gene encodes CDR1 MNHEY and CDR2 SMNVEV (reference sequence). The CDR3 nucleotides read TGTGCCAGCAGTTTAAAGGTCGGGTTCTCCTACGAGCAGTACTTC. Translating gives CASSLKVGFSYEQYF.

The chain is built from TRBV4-3 and TRBJ1-2; 7 positions match TRBD1. V was clipped by 3 bases and J by 4 bases; unmatched bases: 8. Per germline, CDR1 LGHNA and CDR2 YSLEER. CDR3 length: 15 amino acids. CDR3 amino acids: CASSQPGQVIYGYTF. The DNA for the CDR3 is TGCGCCAGCAGCCAGCCCGGACAGGTGATCTATGGCTACACCTTC.

The table lists this clone with a few counts. This chain joins TRBV4-3 and TRBJ2-7; perhaps TRBD2 as D (6 bases). Trimming stripped 0 bases from V and 0 bases from J, with 9 bases between. The length of the CDR3 is 15 residues. The germline V gene has CDR1 LGHNA and CDR2 YSLEER. The CDR3 loop reads CASSQDRDFSYEQYF. The DNA of the CDR3 is TGCGCCAGCAGCCAAGATAGGGACTTCTCCTACGAGCAGTACTTC.

This clone has only one observation. The V gene is TRBV4-1, the J gene TRBJ1-6, with a possible D match to TRBD1 (5 bases). Germline V CDR1 and CDR2: MGHRA, YSYEKL. The CDR3 loop spans 14 amino acids. Trimming took 1 base from V and 5 from J, leaving 6 bases between them. The CDR3 sequence: CASSQGQNNSPLHF. The CDR3 region has the DNA TGCGCCAGCAGCCAAGGACAGAATAATTCACCCCTCCACTTT.

The gene calls are TRBV29-1 and TRBJ1-2; D unresolved. The CDR3 loop spans 14 amino acids. Germline assignment: CDR1 SQVTM and CDR2 ANQGSEA. Trimming shortened V by 0 bases and J by 1 base, and 9 bases separated the two germline ends. The CDR3 DNA follows: TGCAGCGTTGAAGATCCGGAGGATAACTATGGCTACACCTTC. Translating gives CSVEDPEDNYGYTF. Full variable domain (rest looked up from reference TRBV29-1 and TRBJ1-2): SAVISQKPSRDICQRGTSLTIQCQVDSQVTMMFWYRQQPGQSLTLIATANQGSEATYESGFVIDKFPISRPNLTFSTLTVSNMSPEDSSIYLCSVEDPEDNYGYTFGSGTRLTVV.

The chain links TRBV30 to TRBJ2-6, with 9 nucleotides matching TRBD1. Trimming cost V 4 bases and J 6 bases; bases outside gene matches: 7. The CDR3 spans 15 residues. CDR1 is GTSNPN and CDR2 is SVGIG in the germline V gene (reference sequence). The CDR3 region has the DNA TGTGCCTGGAATATCGGGACAGGGCTGGCCAACGTCCTGACTTTC. Protein product: CAWNIGTGLANVLTF.

The CDR3 DNA sequence: TGCGCCAGCAGCCAAGATACAGGGGGCGAAAAACTGTTTTTT. Protein: CASSQDTGGEKLFF. This rearrangement joins TRBV4-3 to TRBJ1-4; 9 bases agree with TRBD1. CDR1 and CDR2 (germline): LGHNA, YSLEER. CDR3 length: 14 residues. The J segment lost 8 bases and the V segment lost 0 bases, leaving 1 base of the junction unmatched.

The rearrangement uses TRBV10-3 and TRBJ2-3; unclear D gene. This CDR3 contains 12 residues. Trimming took 7 bases from V and 0 from J, leaving 5 bases between them. The V gene's germline CDR1 is ENHRY and CDR2 SYGVKD. CDR3 loop: CAIKESTDTQYF. CDR3 nucleotide sequence: TGTGCCATCAAGGAGAGCACAGATACGCAGTATTTT.

The V and J genes are TRBV13 and TRBJ2-2; 9 positions agree with TRBD2. The CDR3 runs to 17 residues. Germline CDR1 PRHDT, CDR2 FYEKMQ (reference sequence). Unmatched junction bases numbered 10, after V lost 4 bases and J lost 4 bases. The CDR3 nucleotides are TGTGCCAGCAGCTCCCCGGGACTAGCCGACACCACCGGGGAGCTGTTTTTT. It encodes CASSSPGLADTTGELFF.

In its sample, this clone was seen a few times. This chain uses TRBV10-1 with TRBJ2-4; 7 nucleotides match TRBD2. The CDR3 runs to 16 residues. The V segment lost 6 bases and the J segment 3 bases; nucleotides outside the gene matches: 11. From germline, CDR1 is WNHNN and CDR2 SYGVQD (reference sequence). The CDR3 nucleotides read TGCGCCAGCAGCCTCGGACTAGGCGGTAGCAAAAACATTCAGTACTTC. Translated, it gives CASSLGLGGSKNIQYF.

CDR3 nucleotides: TGTGCCAGCAGCGTAGCCCAGTCTACCTACGAGCAGTACTTC. This sequence encodes CASSVAQSTYEQYF. This chain connects TRBV9 to TRBJ2-7; D gene ambiguous. The CDR3 loop spans 14 amino acids. The V gene's germline CDR1 is SGDLS and CDR2 YYNGEE. Trimming shortened V by 0 bases and J by 2 bases, and 9 bases separated the two germline ends.

The chain recombines TRBV4-3 with TRBJ1-1, with 7 bases matching TRBD1. Germline-derived CDR1 and CDR2 are LGHNA and YSLEER. Losses at the gene ends were 4 bases for V and 3 bases for J; bases not matched to a gene: 2. The CDR3 runs 13 residues. The CDR3 DNA reads TGCGCCAGCAGCCTCACAGGGGACACTGAAGCTTTCTTT. Its protein is CASSLTGDTEAFF.

V and J are TRBV2 and TRBJ1-5, with D tentatively TRBD1 (5 bases). V lost 2 bases and J 0 bases, leaving 11 bases between the germline ends. The CDR3 consists of 16 residues. Per germline, CDR1 SNHLY and CDR2 FYNNEI. DNA for the CDR3: TGTGCCAGCAGTGAATGGCAGGGACTTAGCAATCAGCCCCAGCATTTT. This encodes CASSEWQGLSNQPQHF.

V is TRBV6-6 and J is TRBJ1-1; D is uncertain. Trimming removed 2 bases at V and 6 bases at J, with 7 bases between. The CDR3 is 12 amino acids. Per the germline V gene, CDR1 is MNHNY and CDR2 is SVGAGI (reference sequence). The CDR3 DNA follows: TGTGCCAGCAGTTACAGCCAGCCTGAAGCTTTCTTT. Its translation is CASSYSQPEAFF.

A few counts support this clone. V gene TRBV19 combines with J gene TRBJ1-2, with D uncertain. Trimming shortened V by 10 bases and J by 4 bases, and 13 bases separated the two germline ends. The CDR3 has 12 residues. Per germline, CDR1 LNHDA and CDR2 SQIVND (reference sequence). CDR3 in DNA: TGTGCCACCCTGGAAGGCCGCTATGGCTACACCTTC. Encoded protein: CATLEGRYGYTF.